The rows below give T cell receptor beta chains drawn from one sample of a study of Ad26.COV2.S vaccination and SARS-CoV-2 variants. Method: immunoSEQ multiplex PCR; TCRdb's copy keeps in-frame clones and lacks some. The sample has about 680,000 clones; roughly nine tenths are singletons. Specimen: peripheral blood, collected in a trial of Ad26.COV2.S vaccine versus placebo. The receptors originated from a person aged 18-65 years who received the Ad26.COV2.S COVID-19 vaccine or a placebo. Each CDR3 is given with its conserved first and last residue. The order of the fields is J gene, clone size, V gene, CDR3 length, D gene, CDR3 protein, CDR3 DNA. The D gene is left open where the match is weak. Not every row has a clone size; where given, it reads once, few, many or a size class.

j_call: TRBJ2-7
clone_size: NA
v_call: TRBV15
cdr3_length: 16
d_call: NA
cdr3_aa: CATSRDLGTGSYEQYF
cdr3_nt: TGTGCCACCAGCAGAGATCTGGGCACGGGCTCCTACGAGCAGTACTTC

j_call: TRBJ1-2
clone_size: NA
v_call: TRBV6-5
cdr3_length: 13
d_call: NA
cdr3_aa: CASSYRGGEGYTF
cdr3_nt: TGTGCCAGCAGTTACAGGGGAGGAGAAGGCTACACCTTC

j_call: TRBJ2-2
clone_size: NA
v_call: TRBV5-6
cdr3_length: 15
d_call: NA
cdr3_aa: CASSLGSVNTGELFF
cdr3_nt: TGTGCCAGCAGCTTGGGATCAGTGAACACCGGGGAGCTGTTTTTT

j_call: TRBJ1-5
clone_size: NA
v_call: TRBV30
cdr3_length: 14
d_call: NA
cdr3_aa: CAWSRDISNQPQHF
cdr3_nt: TGTGCCTGGAGCCGGGACATCAGCAATCAGCCCCAGCATTTT

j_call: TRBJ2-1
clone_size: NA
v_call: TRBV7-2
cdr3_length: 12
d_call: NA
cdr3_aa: CASSLQRNEQFF
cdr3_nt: TGTGCCAGCAGCTTACAGCGGAATGAGCAGTTCTTC

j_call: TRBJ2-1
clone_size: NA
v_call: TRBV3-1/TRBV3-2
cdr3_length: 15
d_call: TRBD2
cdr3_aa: CASSSYSGTVNEQFF
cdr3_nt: TGTGCCAGCAGCTCCTATAGCGGGACGGTCAATGAGCAGTTCTTC

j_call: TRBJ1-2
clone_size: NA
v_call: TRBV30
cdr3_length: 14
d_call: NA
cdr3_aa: CAWSSLGTRHGYTF
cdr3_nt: TGTGCCTGGAGCTCATTAGGGACTCGCCATGGCTACACCTTC

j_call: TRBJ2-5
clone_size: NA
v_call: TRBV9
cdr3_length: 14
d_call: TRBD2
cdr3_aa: CASSATSGGETQYF
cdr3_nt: TGTGCCAGCAGCGCGACTAGCGGGGGAGAGACCCAGTACTTC

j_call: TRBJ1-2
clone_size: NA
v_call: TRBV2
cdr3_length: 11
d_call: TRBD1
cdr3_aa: CASSVQGGYTF
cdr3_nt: TGTGCCAGCAGTGTACAGGGGGGCTACACCTTC

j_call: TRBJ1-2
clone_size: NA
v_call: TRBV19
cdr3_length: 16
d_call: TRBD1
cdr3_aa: CASSPRDRGGRYGYTF
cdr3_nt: TGTGCCAGTAGTCCCCGGGACAGGGGCGGTCGCTATGGCTACACCTTC

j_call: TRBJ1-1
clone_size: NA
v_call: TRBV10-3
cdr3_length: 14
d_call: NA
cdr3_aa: CAISEGGSNTEAFF
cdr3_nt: TGTGCCATCAGTGAGGGTGGCTCGAACACTGAAGCTTTCTTT

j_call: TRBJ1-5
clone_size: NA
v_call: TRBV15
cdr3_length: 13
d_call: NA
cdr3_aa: CATSRERVQPQHF
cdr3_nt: TGTGCCACCAGCAGAGAGCGGGTTCAGCCCCAGCATTTT

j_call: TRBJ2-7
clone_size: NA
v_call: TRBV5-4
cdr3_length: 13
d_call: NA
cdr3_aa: CASSPRGDYEQYF
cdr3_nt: TGTGCCAGCAGCCCCCGAGGCGATTACGAGCAGTACTTC

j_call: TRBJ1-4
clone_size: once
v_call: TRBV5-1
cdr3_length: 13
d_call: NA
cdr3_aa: CASSLGGGEKLFF
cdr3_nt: TGCGCCAGCAGCTTGGGGGGAGGCGAAAAACTGTTTTTT

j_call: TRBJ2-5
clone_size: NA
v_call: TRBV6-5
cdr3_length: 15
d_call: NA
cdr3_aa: CASSYQTGYGETQYF
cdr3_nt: TGTGCCAGCAGTTACCAGACAGGCTACGGGGAGACCCAGTACTTC